Listed here are 9 T cell receptor beta chains from one sample, sequenced in a study of blood T cell repertoires in COVID-19. Clones were sequenced by immunoSEQ multiplex PCR, and TCRdb holds only the in-frame ones, with some missing. The sample contains 150,000 to 200,000 clones, nearly 80% of which appear only once. Source material: peripheral blood. These TCRs come from a woman in her 70s with acute or convalescent COVID-19.

The chain joins TRBV6-2 or TRBV6-3 to TRBJ1-1, with D possibly being TRBD1 (6 bases). The germline V gene has CDR1 MNHEY and CDR2 SVGEGT. Trimming left V 5 bases short and J 4 bases short, with 17 bases between. This CDR3 contains 15 residues. Here the CDR3 reads CASSRPRGIGTEAFF. In nucleotides, the CDR3 is TGTGCCAGCAGTCGGCCCAGGGGAATCGGCACTGAAGCTTTCTTT.

V and J are TRBV30 and TRBJ1-2; 9 positions agree with TRBD1. Germline trimming cut 2 bases from V and 4 bases from J; bases unmatched to any gene: 8. The V gene's germline CDR1 is GTSNPN and CDR2 SVGIG (reference sequence). This CDR3 is 15 amino acids long. The DNA of the CDR3 is TGTGCCTGGAGTAACTTAGGACAGGGGACCTATGGCTACACCTTC. This sequence encodes CAWSNLGQGTYGYTF.

The rearrangement links TRBV11-2 to TRBJ1-6; D is uncertain. V was cut by 5 bases and J by 5 bases, with 10 bases left in between. From germline, CDR1 is SGHAT and CDR2 FQNNGV. The CDR3 is made up of 14 amino acids. This CDR3 reads CASSPQMNNSPLHF. CDR3 DNA: TGTGCCAGCAGCCCCCAGATGAATAATTCACCCCTCCACTTT.

V is TRBV19 and J is TRBJ2-1; 11 nucleotides match TRBD2. Unmatched junction bases numbered 4, after V lost 4 bases and J lost 5 bases. CDR3 length: 15 residues. Germline V gene lookup returns CDR1 LNHDA and CDR2 SQIVND (reference sequence). The CDR3 DNA sequence: TGTGCCAGTAGTAAAATAGCGGGAGGGAACAATGAGCAGTTCTTC. It is translated as CASSKIAGGNNEQFF.

The CDR3 region has the DNA TGTGCCAGCAGTTCTGACAGGAACACTGAAGCTTTCTTT. Translating it yields CASSSDRNTEAFF. The V call is TRBV2, the J call TRBJ1-1; D possibly corresponds to TRBD1 (5 bases). Germline assignment: CDR1 SNHLY and CDR2 FYNNEI. Trimming removed 5 bases at V and 1 base at J, with 8 bases between. This CDR3 contains 13 residues.

V usage is TRBV19 and J usage is TRBJ1-6; D gene uncertain. CDR3 length equals 14 residues. V was clipped by 4 bases and J by 10 bases, with 14 bases between them. CDR1 and CDR2 from the germline V gene are LNHDA and SQIVND (reference sequence). This chain's CDR3 is CASSTLEGYSPLHF. The CDR3 DNA is TGTGCCAGTAGTACCCTAGAAGGTTACTCACCCCTCCACTTT.

This rearrangement joins TRBV29-1 to TRBJ1-2; D unresolved. CDR1 and CDR2 (germline): SQVTM, ANQGSEA. Trimming left V 5 bases short and J 8 bases short, with 12 bases between. The CDR3 consists of 11 residues. DNA of the CDR3: TGCAGCGTTTTAGGTGGGAGAGGCTACACCTTC. This encodes CSVLGGRGYTF.

Only one count was recorded for this clone. The chain is built from TRBV30 and TRBJ1-2; D might be TRBD1 (5 bases). The length of the CDR3 is 14 residues. Trimming stripped 7 bases from V and 8 bases from J, with 23 bases between. CDR1 and CDR2 (germline): GTSNPN, SVGIG (reference sequence). The CDR3 bases are TGTGCCTCGCGGGGCCTAAGAGGAGGGGAAGGCTACACCTTC. Translating gives CASRGLRGGEGYTF.

A remark on this clone: This sample also contains other DNA sequences that code for the same CDR3. V gene TRBV6-5 combines with J gene TRBJ1-2, with 7 positions matching TRBD1. The germline V gene has CDR1 MNHEY and CDR2 SVGAGI. This CDR3 has 13 residues. V lost 5 bases to trimming and J lost 3 bases; unmatched junction nucleotides: 3. The CDR3, as DNA: TGTGCCAGCAGTCCCACAGGGGACTATGGCTACACCTTC. Translation: CASSPTGDYGYTF.